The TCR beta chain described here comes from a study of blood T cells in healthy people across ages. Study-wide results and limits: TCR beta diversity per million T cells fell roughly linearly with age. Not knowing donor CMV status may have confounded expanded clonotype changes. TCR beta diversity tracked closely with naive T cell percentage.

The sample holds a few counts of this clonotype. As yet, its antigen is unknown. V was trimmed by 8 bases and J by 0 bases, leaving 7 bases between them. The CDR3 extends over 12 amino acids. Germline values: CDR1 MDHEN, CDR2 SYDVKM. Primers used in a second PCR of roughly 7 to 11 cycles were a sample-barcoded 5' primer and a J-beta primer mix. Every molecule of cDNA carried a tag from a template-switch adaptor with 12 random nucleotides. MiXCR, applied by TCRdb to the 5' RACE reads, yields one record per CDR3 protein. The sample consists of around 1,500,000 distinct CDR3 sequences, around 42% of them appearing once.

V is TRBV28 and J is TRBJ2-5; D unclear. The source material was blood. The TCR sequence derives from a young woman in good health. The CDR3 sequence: CASRENQETQYF. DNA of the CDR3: TGTGCCAGCCGTGAGAACCAAGAGACCCAGTACTTC.